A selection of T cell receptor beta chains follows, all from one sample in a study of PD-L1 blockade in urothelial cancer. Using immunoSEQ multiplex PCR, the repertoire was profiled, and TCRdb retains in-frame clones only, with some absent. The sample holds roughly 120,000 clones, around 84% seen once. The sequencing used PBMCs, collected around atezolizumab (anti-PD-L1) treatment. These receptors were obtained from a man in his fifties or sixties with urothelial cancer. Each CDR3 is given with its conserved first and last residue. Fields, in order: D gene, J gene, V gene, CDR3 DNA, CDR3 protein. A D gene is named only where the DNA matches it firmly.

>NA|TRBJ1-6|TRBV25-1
TGTGCCAGCATGAGACAGCCGAATTCACCCCTCCACTTT
CASMRQPNSPLHF
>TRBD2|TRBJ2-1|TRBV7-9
TGTGCCAGCAGCCCCTCTCGGGCCGGGACTAGCACCCATGAGCAGTTCTTC
CASSPSRAGTSTHEQFF
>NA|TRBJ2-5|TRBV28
TGTGCCAGCAGTTTATCGGGCGCAGGGGTAGAGACCCAGTACTTC
CASSLSGAGVETQYF
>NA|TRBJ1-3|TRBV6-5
TGTGCCAGCAGTTACTCGGTACACTCTGGAAACACCATATATTTT
CASSYSVHSGNTIYF
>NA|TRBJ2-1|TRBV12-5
TGTGCTAGATTTATAGCGGCATACTACAATGAGCAGTTCTTC
CARFIAAYYNEQFF
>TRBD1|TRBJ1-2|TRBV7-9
TGTGCCAGCAGCTTAGAGGACAGGGGAAACTATGGCTACACCTTC
CASSLEDRGNYGYTF
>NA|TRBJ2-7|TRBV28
TGTGCCAGCAGTTTTGGCAGTTCCTACGAGCAGTACTTC
CASSFGSSYEQYF
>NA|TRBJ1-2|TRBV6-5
TGTGCCAGCACCGAGCGGGGTAGGACCTATGGCTACACCTTC
CASTERGRTYGYTF
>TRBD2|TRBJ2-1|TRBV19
TGTGCCAGTAGTATATCGCCCCGTCTAGCGGGAACGGTATACAATGAGCAGTTCTTC
CASSISPRLAGTVYNEQFF
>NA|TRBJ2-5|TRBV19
TGTGCCAGTAGTATCCCCGGACTTGTTCAAGAGACCCAGTACTTC
CASSIPGLVQETQYF
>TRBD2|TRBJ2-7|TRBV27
TGTGCCAGCAGTTACGGGGGGTGGCCCTACGAGCAGTACTTC
CASSYGGWPYEQYF